This TCR beta chain stems from a study of blood T cell repertoires in COVID-19. The Seattle patients joined while their infection was active and were tracked longitudinally afterward. Measured with immunoSEQ multiplex PCR; TCRdb has only the in-frame clones, and not every one. The table has 200,000 to 250,000 clones, 80% to 90% seen once. Sequencing was performed on peripheral blood. The source of this sequence is a woman older than 75 with COVID-19, enrolled during active disease.

Here the CDR3 DNA reads TGCGCCAGCAGCCGGAACACAGGGGGCGATGGCTACACCTTC. It encodes CASSRNTGGDGYTF. The V call is TRBV5-1, the J call TRBJ1-2; 9 bases agree with TRBD1. V shed 4 bases, J shed 6 bases, and the junction held 7 bases outside the gene matches. Germline CDR1 SGHRS, CDR2 YFSETQ. The CDR3 extends over 14 amino acids.